Below are 6 T cell receptor beta chains sequenced from a single sample in a study of blood T cells in healthy people across ages. Sample-barcoded 5' priming and a J-beta primer mix drove a second PCR of 7 to 11 cycles. TCRdb processed the 5' RACE reads anew with MiXCR; each CDR3 protein has one entry. The sample shows about 400,000 distinct CDR3 sequences, approximately 51% of them seen only once. Sample: blood. The receptors come from a man aged 60 to 69 in good health.

The CDR3 DNA follows: TGTGCCAGCAGTTTATCGGGGGAATCTGAGCAGTTCTTC. This translates into CASSLSGESEQFF. The rearrangement joins TRBV27 to TRBJ2-1, with D perhaps TRBD1 or TRBD2 (5 bases each). The germline V and J ends were trimmed by 0 bases and 9 bases, with 9 bases remaining between them. The CDR3 sequence is 13 residues long. Germline assignment: CDR1 MNHEY and CDR2 SMNVEV (reference sequence).

The rearrangement links TRBV30 to TRBJ2-7; D is perhaps TRBD1 (6 bases). This CDR3 comprises 15 residues. V lost 2 bases and J lost 0, with 14 bases in between. Per germline, CDR1 GTSNPN and CDR2 SVGIG (reference sequence). CDR3 amino acids: CAWSLGAGVSYEQYF. As DNA, the CDR3 is TGTGCCTGGAGTCTCGGGGCAGGGGTCTCCTACGAGCAGTACTTC.

A remark on this clonotype: A junction boundary mismatches the germline segment, possibly from a read error. The chain couples TRBV12-3 or TRBV12-4 to TRBJ2-1; possibly TRBD1 or TRBD2 for D (6 bases each). This CDR3 is built from 14 residues. DNA of the CDR3: TGTGCCAGCAGCCGTAAGGGGGGCTACAATGAGCGGTTCTTC. This gives the protein CASSRKGGYNERFF.

The chain has TRBV20-1 and TRBJ2-7; 7 bases line up with TRBD1. Germline CDR1 is DFQATT and CDR2 is SNEGSKA (reference sequence). J lost 1 base, V lost 5 bases, and 8 bases had no gene match. This CDR3 is 14 amino acids long. The CDR3 region has the DNA TGCAGTGCTCCCCGACAGGGCACATCCTACGAGCAGTACTTC. This codes for CSAPRQGTSYEQYF.

About this clonotype: A much larger clone differs by one base, so this may be a read error. J is TRBJ1-4 and V is TRBV25-1, with D possibly being TRBD1 (5 bases). The CDR3 has 15 amino acids. Germline CDR1 is MGHDK and CDR2 is SYGVNS. CDR3: CASSPSGRANERLFF. The CDR3 nucleotides read TGTGCCAGCAGCCCCAGTGGCAGGGCTAATGAAAGACTGTTTTTT.

V is TRBV6-5 and J is TRBJ1-2; possibly TRBD1 for D (6 bases). Germline-derived CDR1 and CDR2 are MNHEY and SVGAGI. The CDR3 totals 14 residues. The V and J ends lost 2 bases and 4 bases respectively, with 11 bases between them. CDR3 sequence reads: CASSYHRARYGYTF. The CDR3 DNA reads as TGTGCCAGCAGTTACCACAGGGCCCGCTATGGCTACACCTTC.